This is a list of T cell receptor beta chains from one sample in a study of cytomegalovirus exposure and HLA in healthy donors. Libraries were prepared by immunoSEQ multiplex PCR; TCRdb keeps only in-frame clonotypes and omits some of them. The sample yields roughly 80,000 clones, 73% seen once. Sequenced input: PBMCs. These receptors were collected from a woman aged 40 to 50 in good health and CMV-seropositive. CDR3s include the opening cysteine and the closing phenylalanine or tryptophan. Each record gives: clone size, V gene, CDR3 protein. Some rows mark clone size as missing; the rest say once, few, many or name a class of expanded clone.

clone size: once; V gene: TRBV7-3; CDR3 protein: CASSLDRHTEAFF
clone size: -; V gene: TRBV4-3; CDR3 protein: CASSPSGQAAYDGYTF
clone size: -; V gene: TRBV19; CDR3 protein: CASSETGRETQYF
clone size: -; V gene: TRBV19; CDR3 protein: CASIEGIPGTGELFF
clone size: -; V gene: TRBV29-1; CDR3 protein: CSGVVGDYGYTF
clone size: -; V gene: TRBV7-2; CDR3 protein: CASSSIYYEQFF
clone size: -; V gene: TRBV9; CDR3 protein: CASRGGQGHEQFF
clone size: -; V gene: TRBV28; CDR3 protein: CATTGGNEKLFF
clone size: -; V gene: TRBV6-1; CDR3 protein: CASRKQINQPQHF
clone size: -; V gene: TRBV14; CDR3 protein: CASSQYRAYEQYF
clone size: -; V gene: TRBV6-6; CDR3 protein: CASSGNSGRIPLFF
clone size: -; V gene: TRBV19; CDR3 protein: CASSILDGAYEQYF
clone size: -; V gene: TRBV4-3; CDR3 protein: CASSEKTVTGELFF
clone size: once; V gene: TRBV5-1; CDR3 protein: CASSQEAGANEELFF
clone size: -; V gene: TRBV11-1; CDR3 protein: CASSLGRETQYF
clone size: -; V gene: TRBV7-9; CDR3 protein: CASSHSGSGQPQHF